This T cell receptor (beta chain) was found in a study of cytomegalovirus exposure and HLA in healthy donors. Study-wide background: About 85 million unique TCR sequences came from HLA-typed donors in an early release. Whole-study findings and limits: Later analysis associated a missense DCLRE1C variant with TCR beta V- and J-gene trimming. Sequence variants that were highly shared formed a cluster that was likely a sequencing artifact. Per published accounts, TCR beta sequences correctly predicted the HLA-A and HLA-B alleles of most subjects.

With respect to this clone: Its antigen is unknown. This sample includes further DNA sequences coding for the same CDR3.

The CDR3 has 15 residues. Trimming removed 1 base from V and 4 bases from J, with 13 bases in between. CDR1 is LNHDA and CDR2 is SQIVND in the germline V gene (reference sequence). Vbeta (60) and Jbeta (13) primers were used in the PCR. Clones were read by immunoSEQ multiplex PCR, and TCRdb kept only the in-frame ones, dropping some. The sample shows 95,000 to 110,000 clones, roughly 75% of them seen only once. Sequences were obtained from PBMCs. The TCR was taken from a woman aged 35 to 49 in good health and CMV-seronegative. The chain couples TRBV19 to TRBJ1-2; TRBD1 might be the D (6 bases). For the CDR3, the DNA is TGTGCCAGTAGTATAGCTGGACAGCTTTCCTATGGCTACACCTTC. Its protein product is CASSIAGQLSYGYTF.